The 17 T cell receptor beta chains below were found in one sample sequenced in a study of blood T cell repertoires in COVID-19. The repertoire was sequenced with immunoSEQ multiplex PCR; TCRdb's copy has only in-frame clones and lacks some. The repertoire has under 150,000 clones, around 80% of them found once; the top ten carry over 4%. The specimen was peripheral blood. All receptors derive from a woman aged 45 to 65 with acute or convalescent COVID-19.

The chain links TRBV4-3 to TRBJ2-7; unclear D gene. The CDR3 has 13 residues. Germline assignment: CDR1 LGHNA and CDR2 YSLEER. Between the trimmed V and J ends, which lost 0 bases and 3 bases, there was a span of 6 bases. The CDR3 spells CASSQESGYEQYF. The CDR3 coding sequence is TGCGCCAGCAGCCAAGAATCCGGCTACGAGCAGTACTTC.

V gene TRBV30 combines with J gene TRBJ1-1, with D possibly TRBD1 on 6 matching bases. Germline V lookup: CDR1 GTSNPN, CDR2 SVGIG (reference sequence). The CDR3 runs 14 residues. Trimming took 3 bases from V and 7 from J, leaving 18 bases between them. The CDR3 nucleotides read TGTGCCTGGAGCCAAGGGGGATGGGGGGGTGAAGCTTTCTTT. Translated: CAWSQGGWGGEAFF. Full variable domain (remainder filled in from reference TRBV30 and TRBJ1-1): SQTIHQWPATLVQPVGSPLSLECTVEGTSNPNLYWYRQAAGRGLQLLFYSVGIGQISSEVPQNLSASRPQDRQFILSSKKLLLSDSGFYLCAWSQGGWGGEAFFGQGTRLTVV.

This sequence joins TRBV6-5 and TRBJ1-3, with a weak D call TRBD1 (5 bases). Trimming removed 5 bases from V and 8 bases from J, with 16 bases in between. Germline CDR1 is MNHEY and CDR2 is SVGAGI. This CDR3 has 14 residues. The CDR3, as DNA: TGTGCCAGCAGTCTCAGGGAAGGATTAGACACCATATATTTT. Translating it yields CASSLREGLDTIYF.

The chain has TRBV19 and TRBJ2-5; 8 bases are shared with TRBD1. Germline-derived CDR1 and CDR2 are LNHDA and SQIVND (reference sequence). V lost 5 bases, J lost 5 bases, and 4 bases stayed unmatched. This CDR3 has 13 residues. CDR3 coding DNA: TGTGCCAGTAGTTCAGGGGGCGTGGAGACCCAGTACTTC. Protein product: CASSSGGVETQYF. The entire variable domain, with the rest obtained from reference TRBV19 and TRBJ2-5, is as follows: DGGITQSPKYLFRKEGQNVTLSCEQNLNHDAMYWYRQDPGQGLRLIYYSQIVNDFQKGDIAEGYSVSREKKESFPLTVTSAQKNPTAFYLCASSSGGVETQYFGPGTRLLVL.

The chain employs TRBV7-2 and TRBJ1-5; D ambiguous. With 4 bases removed from V and 4 bases from J, the gap between germline ends came to 8 bases. Germline assignment: CDR1 SGHTA and CDR2 FQGNSA. The CDR3 is 13 amino acids. DNA of the CDR3: TGTGCCAGCAGCTCCTACCTGAATCAGCCCCAGCATTTT. The encoded protein is CASSSYLNQPQHF.

V gene TRBV7-2 combines with J gene TRBJ2-7; perhaps TRBD2 as D (6 bases). The CDR3 runs 14 residues. In germline, CDR1 is SGHTA, CDR2 FQGNSA. Trimming pared 1 base from V and 7 bases from J, leaving 14 bases between. The CDR3, as DNA: TGTGCCAGCAGCTTAGTCCTTAAGGCGGGGGAGCAGTACTTC. Residues: CASSLVLKAGEQYF.

V and J are TRBV2 and TRBJ1-1, with TRBD1 matching 7 bases. This CDR3 spans 13 amino acids. Losses at the gene ends were 6 bases for V and 6 bases for J; bases not matched to a gene: 7. Germline V gives CDR1 SNHLY, CDR2 FYNNEI. In DNA form, the CDR3 reads TGTGCCAGCAGATCAAACAGGGGCCCTGAAGCTTTCTTT. Translated: CASRSNRGPEAFF.

The V call is TRBV11-2, the J call TRBJ2-6; D unclear. The CDR3 is made up of 17 amino acids. Deletions cut 0 bases from V and 1 base from J, with 10 bases between. The germline gives CDR1 SGHAT, CDR2 FQNNGV. The CDR3 coding sequence is TGTGCCAGCAGCTTAGATCTAATTGTATCTGGGGCCAACGTCCTGACTTTC. Its translation is CASSLDLIVSGANVLTF.

This chain's CDR3 is CASSRTAERPNSPLHF. Here the CDR3 DNA reads TGTGCCAGCAGTCGGACAGCTGAACGACCTAATTCACCCCTCCACTTT. The chain has TRBV11-1 and TRBJ1-6; weak D call: TRBD1 (6 bases). The CDR3 runs 16 residues. V dropped 6 bases and J dropped 6 bases, with 18 bases sitting between them. The germline V gene encodes CDR1 SGHAT and CDR2 FQDESV (reference sequence).

This clone has a single count. The chain recombines TRBV5-6 with TRBJ2-5, with D perhaps TRBD1 (5 bases). Germline lookup yields CDR1 SGHDT and CDR2 YYEEEE. The CDR3 extends over 15 amino acids. Trimming took off 0 bases at V and 5 bases at J, with 14 bases between the two ends. The CDR3 protein is CASSLDRGLWETQYF. CDR3 DNA: TGTGCCAGCAGCTTGGATAGGGGTCTGTGGGAGACCCAGTACTTC. The full variable domain, with the rest looked up from reference TRBV5-6 and TRBJ2-5, is DAGVTQSPTHLIKTRGQQVTLRCSPKSGHDTVSWYQQALGQGPQFIFQYYEEEERQRGNFPDRFSGHQFPNYSSELNVNALLLGDSALYLCASSLDRGLWETQYFGPGTRLLVL.

The chain employs TRBV6-4 and TRBJ2-3, with 7 positions matching TRBD1. Germline CDR1 MRHNA, CDR2 SNTAGT. This CDR3 region has 16 residues. Trimming cost V 0 bases and J 4 bases; bases outside gene matches: 7. The CDR3 nucleotides are TGTGCCAGCAGTGACTCGAGAGGGGGCGGCGCAGATACGCAGTATTTT. This gives the protein CASSDSRGGGADTQYF.

V is TRBV7-8 and J is TRBJ1-2, with TRBD1 matching over 7 bases. With V trimmed by 4 bases and J by 4 bases, 6 bases remained unmatched. The CDR3 has 14 residues. Looked up from germline, CDR1 is SGHVS and CDR2 is FQNEAQ. CDR3 bases: TGTGCCAGCAGCTCACAGGGGCTTTCCTATGGCTACACCTTC. Its protein product is CASSSQGLSYGYTF.

CDR3 bases: TGTGCCAGCAGACTAAATAGCAATCAGCCCCAGCATTTT. Translating it yields CASRLNSNQPQHF. This sequence joins TRBV6-5 and TRBJ1-5; D call uncertain. The germline V gene has CDR1 MNHEY and CDR2 SVGAGI. This CDR3 comprises 13 residues. V shed 6 bases and J shed 0 bases, with 6 bases lying between them.

The table lists this clone with a few counts. The rearrangement uses TRBV6-5 and TRBJ1-4; no clear D gene. The CDR3 consists of 14 residues. Germline V gene lookup returns CDR1 MNHEY and CDR2 SVGAGI. With 10 bases removed from V and 5 bases from J, the gap between germline ends came to 17 bases. CDR3 sequence (DNA): TGTGCCACTAGCCGAACGGAAACAAATGAAAAACTGTTTTTT. This translates into CATSRTETNEKLFF.

This clone was seen a few times. The chain carries TRBV20-1 and TRBJ2-1; a weak D match, TRBD2 (5 bases). Germline loops: CDR1 DFQATT, CDR2 SNEGSKA (reference sequence). V lost 3 bases and J 5 bases, leaving 14 bases between the germline ends. CDR3 length: 14 amino acids. CDR3 residues: CSASLEGQDNEQFF. Written as DNA, the CDR3 is TGCAGTGCTAGTCTAGAGGGTCAAGACAATGAGCAGTTCTTC.

The chain uses TRBV7-3 and TRBJ2-3; D perhaps matches TRBD2 (6 bases). V was shortened by 0 bases and J by 4 bases, with 11 bases between the two germline ends. This CDR3 is built from 15 residues. The germline V gene encodes CDR1 SGHTA and CDR2 FQGTGA. The CDR3 DNA follows: TGTGCCAGCAGCTTAACTCTCGGGGGAGCAGATACGCAGTATTTT. This sequence encodes CASSLTLGGADTQYF. The full variable domain, its missing parts supplied by reference TRBV7-3 and TRBJ2-3, is GAGVSQTPSNKVTEKGKYVELRCDPISGHTALYWYRQSLGQGPEFLIYFQGTGAADDSGLPNDRFFAVRPEGSVSTLKIQRTERGDSAVYLCASSLTLGGADTQYFGPGTRLTVL.

The gene calls are TRBV7-8 and TRBJ1-6; no definite D call. The V gene lost 5 bases and the J gene lost 7 bases, with 12 bases spanning the gap. The CDR3 length is 14 residues. Per the germline V gene, CDR1 is SGHVS and CDR2 is FQNEAQ. CDR3 sequence: CASSNNWENSPLHF. The CDR3 bases are TGTGCCAGCAGCAATAACTGGGAGAATTCACCCCTCCACTTT.